The next 5 T cell receptor beta chains were all read from a single sample in a study of cytomegalovirus exposure and HLA in healthy donors. PCR used 60 Vbeta primers and 13 Jbeta primers. TCRdb keeps only in-frame clones here, not all; method: immunoSEQ multiplex PCR. The sample lists around 130,000 clones, roughly four fifths occurring once. The specimen sequenced was PBMCs. The receptors were gathered from a man aged 25-45 years in good health and CMV-seronegative.

The chain uses TRBV15 and TRBJ2-3, with 7 bases fitting TRBD2. The CDR3 sequence is 19 residues long. V shed 0 bases, J shed 6 bases, and the junction held 18 bases outside the gene matches. Germline V gene sequence: CDR1 LNHNV, CDR2 YYDKDF (reference sequence). The CDR3: CATSRETYPTGGVSDTQYF. CDR3 nucleotides: TGTGCCACCAGCAGAGAAACCTACCCCACGGGGGGAGTATCGGATACGCAGTATTTT.

This clone was picked up one time. The rearrangement uses TRBV29-1 and TRBJ2-5; TRBD1 matches 9 bases. The end of the DNA is better explained by TRBJ2-7, so the J call may be wrong. The CDR3 covers 13 residues. Per the germline V gene, CDR1 is SQVTM and CDR2 is ANQGSEA. This chain's CDR3 is CSVGTGEIYEQYF. The CDR3 nucleotides are TGCAGCGTTGGGACAGGGGAAATCTACGAGCAGTACTTC.

The chain recombines TRBV27 with TRBJ2-1, with 14 bases identical to TRBD2. The V segment lost 6 bases and the J segment 8 bases; nucleotides outside the gene matches: 0. The CDR3 has 13 residues. Germline V gives CDR1 MNHEY, CDR2 SMNVEV (reference sequence). CDR3 sequence (DNA): TGTGCCAGCAGGGGACTAGCGGGAGATGAGCAGTTCTTC. As protein: CASRGLAGDEQFF.

This clone has only one observation. The chain is built from TRBV5-4 and TRBJ2-4; 13 nucleotides align to TRBD2. This CDR3 region has 14 residues. Germline lookup yields CDR1 SGHNT and CDR2 YYREEE (reference sequence). The ends lost 4 bases at V and 8 bases at J; junction bases unmatched: 3. The chain's CDR3 is CASSPGLAGHIQYF. DNA of the CDR3: TGTGCCAGCAGCCCGGGACTAGCGGGACACATTCAGTACTTC.

As concerns this clone: The junction and the germline gene differ at one end; a read error may be behind it. This chain joins TRBV7-7 and TRBJ2-7; perhaps TRBD2 as D (5 bases). CDR3 size: 13 residues. CDR1 is SSHAT and CDR2 is FNYEAQ in the germline V gene (reference sequence). The CDR3 region has the DNA TGTGCTAGCAGCTGGTCAGACTCGGGAGAGCAGTACTTC. Translating gives CASSWSDSGEQYF.